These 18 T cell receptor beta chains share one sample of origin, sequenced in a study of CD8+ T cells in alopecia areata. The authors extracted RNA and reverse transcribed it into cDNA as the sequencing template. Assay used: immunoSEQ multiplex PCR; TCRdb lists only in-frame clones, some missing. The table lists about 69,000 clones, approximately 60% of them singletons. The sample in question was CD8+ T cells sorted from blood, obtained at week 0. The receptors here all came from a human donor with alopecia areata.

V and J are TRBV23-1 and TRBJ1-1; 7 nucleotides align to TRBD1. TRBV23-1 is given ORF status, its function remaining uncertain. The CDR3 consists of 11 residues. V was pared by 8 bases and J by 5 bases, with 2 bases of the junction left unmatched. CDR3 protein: CASEGATEAFF. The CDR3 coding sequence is TGCGCCAGCGAGGGGGCGACTGAAGCTTTCTTT.

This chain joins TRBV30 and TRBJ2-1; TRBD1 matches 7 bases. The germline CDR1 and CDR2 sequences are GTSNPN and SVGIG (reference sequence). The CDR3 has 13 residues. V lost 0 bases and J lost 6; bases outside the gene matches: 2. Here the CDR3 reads CAWSVTGVNEQFF. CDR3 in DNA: TGTGCCTGGAGTGTTACAGGGGTCAATGAGCAGTTCTTC. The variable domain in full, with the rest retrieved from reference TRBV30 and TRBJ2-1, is SQTIHQWPATLVQPVGSPLSLECTVEGTSNPNLYWYRQAAGRGLQLLFYSVGIGQISSEVPQNLSASRPQDRQFILSSKKLLLSDSGFYLCAWSVTGVNEQFFGPGTRLTVL.

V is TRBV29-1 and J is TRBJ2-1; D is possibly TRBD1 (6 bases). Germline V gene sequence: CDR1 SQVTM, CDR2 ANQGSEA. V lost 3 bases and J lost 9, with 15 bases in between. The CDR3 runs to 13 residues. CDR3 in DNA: TGCAGCGTTGACGGGCCCAGGGGACGTGAGCAGTTCTTC. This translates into CSVDGPRGREQFF.

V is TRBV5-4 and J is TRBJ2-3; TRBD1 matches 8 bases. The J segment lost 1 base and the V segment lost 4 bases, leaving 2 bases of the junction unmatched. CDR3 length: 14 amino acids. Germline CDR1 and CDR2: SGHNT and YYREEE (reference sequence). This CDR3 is CASSVDRGTDTQYF. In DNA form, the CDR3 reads TGTGCCAGCAGCGTGGACAGGGGCACAGATACGCAGTATTTT.

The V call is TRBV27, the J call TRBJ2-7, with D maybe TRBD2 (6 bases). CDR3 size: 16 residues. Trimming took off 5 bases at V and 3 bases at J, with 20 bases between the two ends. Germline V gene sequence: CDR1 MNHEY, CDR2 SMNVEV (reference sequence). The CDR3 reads CASSLTGGETFYEQYF. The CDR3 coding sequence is TGTGCCAGCAGTCTCACCGGAGGGGAGACTTTCTACGAGCAGTACTTC.

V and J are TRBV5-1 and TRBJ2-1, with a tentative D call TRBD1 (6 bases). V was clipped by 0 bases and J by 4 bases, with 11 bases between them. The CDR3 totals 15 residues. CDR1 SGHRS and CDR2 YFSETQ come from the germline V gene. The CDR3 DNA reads TGCGCCAGCAGCTTGGCCAGGGGAAGTTACAATGAGCAGTTCTTC. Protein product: CASSLARGSYNEQFF.

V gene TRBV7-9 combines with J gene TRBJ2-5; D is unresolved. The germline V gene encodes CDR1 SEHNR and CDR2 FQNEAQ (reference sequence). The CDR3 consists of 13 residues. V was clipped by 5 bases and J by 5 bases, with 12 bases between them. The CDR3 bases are TGTGCCAGCAGCGGGATGGCCAGGGAGACCCAGTACTTC. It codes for CASSGMARETQYF.

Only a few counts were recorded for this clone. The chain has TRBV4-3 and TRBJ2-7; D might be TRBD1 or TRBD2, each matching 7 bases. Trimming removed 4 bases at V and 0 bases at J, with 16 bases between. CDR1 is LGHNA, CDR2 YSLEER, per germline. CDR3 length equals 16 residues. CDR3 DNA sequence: TGCGCCAGCAGCCTTACGCAGGGGGGGGGCTCCTACGAGCAGTACTTC. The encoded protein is CASSLTQGGGSYEQYF.

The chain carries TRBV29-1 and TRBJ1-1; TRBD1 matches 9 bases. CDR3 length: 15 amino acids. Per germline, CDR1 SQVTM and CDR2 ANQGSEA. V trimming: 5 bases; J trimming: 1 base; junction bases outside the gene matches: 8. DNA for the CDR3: TGCAGCGTTAAGAGGGGGACAGGGCCGAACACTGAAGCTTTCTTT. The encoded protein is CSVKRGTGPNTEAFF. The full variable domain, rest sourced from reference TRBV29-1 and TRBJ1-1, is SAVISQKPSRDICQRGTSLTIQCQVDSQVTMMFWYRQQPGQSLTLIATANQGSEATYESGFVIDKFPISRPNLTFSTLTVSNMSPEDSSIYLCSVKRGTGPNTEAFFGQGTRLTVV.

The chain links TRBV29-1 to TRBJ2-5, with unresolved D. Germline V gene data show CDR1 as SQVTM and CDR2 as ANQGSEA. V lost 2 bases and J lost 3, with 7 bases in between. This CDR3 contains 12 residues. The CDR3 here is CSVERLEETQYF. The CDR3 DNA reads TGCAGCGTTGAACGGCTAGAAGAGACCCAGTACTTC.

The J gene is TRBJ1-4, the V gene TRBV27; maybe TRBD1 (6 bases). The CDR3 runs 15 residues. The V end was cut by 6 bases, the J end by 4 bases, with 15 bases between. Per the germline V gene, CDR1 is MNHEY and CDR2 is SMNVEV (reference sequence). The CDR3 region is CASSIAGGGNEKLFF. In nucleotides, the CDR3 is TGTGCCAGCAGCATCGCCGGAGGGGGTAATGAAAAACTGTTTTTT. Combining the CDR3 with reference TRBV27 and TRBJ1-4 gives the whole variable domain EAQVTQNPRYLITVTGKKLTVTCSQNMNHEYMSWYRQDPGLGLRQIYYSMNVEVTDKGDVPEGYKVSRKEKRNFPLILESPSPNQTSLYFCASSIAGGGNEKLFFGSGTQLSVL.

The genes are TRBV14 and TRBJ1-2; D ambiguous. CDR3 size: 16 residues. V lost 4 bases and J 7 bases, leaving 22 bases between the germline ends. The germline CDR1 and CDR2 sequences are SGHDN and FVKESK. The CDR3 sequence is CASSPWPWAHLSGYTF. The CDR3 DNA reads TGTGCCAGCAGCCCGTGGCCATGGGCGCATCTGTCTGGCTACACCTTC.

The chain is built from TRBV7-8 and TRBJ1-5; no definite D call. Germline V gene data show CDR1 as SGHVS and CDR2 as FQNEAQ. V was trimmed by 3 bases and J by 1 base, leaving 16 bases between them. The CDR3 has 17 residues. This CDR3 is CASSFFMGRQSNQPQHF. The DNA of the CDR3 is TGTGCCAGCAGCTTCTTTATGGGCAGACAAAGCAATCAGCCCCAGCATTTT.

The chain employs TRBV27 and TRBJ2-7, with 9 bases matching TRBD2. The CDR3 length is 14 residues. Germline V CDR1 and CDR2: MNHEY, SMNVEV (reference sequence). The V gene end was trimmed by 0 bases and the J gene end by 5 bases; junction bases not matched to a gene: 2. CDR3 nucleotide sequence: TGTGCCAGCAGTTTATCTAGCGGGAGTCACGAGCAGTACTTC. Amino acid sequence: CASSLSSGSHEQYF.

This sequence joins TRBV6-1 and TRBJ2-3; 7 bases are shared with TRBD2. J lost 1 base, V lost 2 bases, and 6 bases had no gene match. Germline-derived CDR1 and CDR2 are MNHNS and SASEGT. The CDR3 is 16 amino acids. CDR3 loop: CASSENPSGGTDTQYF. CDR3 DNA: TGTGCCAGCAGTGAAAATCCTAGCGGAGGCACAGATACGCAGTATTTT.

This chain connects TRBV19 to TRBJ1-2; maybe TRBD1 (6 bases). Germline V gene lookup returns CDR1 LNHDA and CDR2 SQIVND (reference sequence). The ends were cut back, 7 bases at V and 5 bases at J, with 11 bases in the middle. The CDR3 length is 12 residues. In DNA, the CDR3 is TGTGCCAGTAAAACAGGGAGTTATGGCTACACCTTC. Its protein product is CASKTGSYGYTF.

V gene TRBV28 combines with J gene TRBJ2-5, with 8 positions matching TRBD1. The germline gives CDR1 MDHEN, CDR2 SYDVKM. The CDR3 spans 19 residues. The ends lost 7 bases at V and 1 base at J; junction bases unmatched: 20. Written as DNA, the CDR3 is TGTGCCAGCACCGCTCTACGCACCGGTAGGACAGGGACCCAAGAGACCCAGTACTTC. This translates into CASTALRTGRTGTQETQYF.

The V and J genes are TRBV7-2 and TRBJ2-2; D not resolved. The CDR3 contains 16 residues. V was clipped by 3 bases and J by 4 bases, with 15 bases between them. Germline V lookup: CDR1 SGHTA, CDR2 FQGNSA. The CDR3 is CASSFRFGRGTGELFF. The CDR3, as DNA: TGTGCCAGCAGCTTTCGGTTTGGGCGCGGCACCGGGGAGCTGTTTTTT.